Reported below is one T cell receptor (beta chain). This entry is derived from a study of OX40 agonist ivuxolimab in advanced cancers. Whole-study context: Hepatocellular carcinoma, melanoma, renal cell or head and neck cancer occurred in dose-escalation patients.

The protocol was immunoSEQ multiplex PCR, while the TCRdb copy is restricted to in-frame clones and leaves out a portion. The table shows tens of thousands of clones, with 88% occurring only once. Specimen: CD4+ or CD8+ T cells sorted from blood, collected in a trial of the OX40 agonist ivuxolimab. The sequence came from an adult with an advanced solid tumor such as melanoma, head and neck, liver or kidney cancer.

CDR3 nucleotides: TGTGCCAGCAGTTCCCCGGGGCAGGGGGCCTCAGCTTTCTTT. This encodes CASSSPGQGASAFF. The genes are TRBV28 and TRBJ1-1; 8 bases line up with TRBD1. The CDR3 sequence is 14 residues long. The V and J ends lost 4 bases and 10 bases, in that order; junction bases with no gene match: 11. CDR1 is MDHEN and CDR2 is SYDVKM in the germline V gene.